These T cell receptor beta chains were read from a single sample in a study of T cell responses to AZD1222 COVID-19 vaccine. The repertoire was sequenced with immunoSEQ multiplex PCR; TCRdb's copy has only in-frame clones and lacks some. The table lists roughly 100,000 clones, 90% of them singletons, with less than 9.5% in the top ten. Sequenced here: peripheral blood, sampled 28 days after the second AZD1222 dose. These receptors all come from an adult who received the AZD1222 COVID-19 vaccine. CDR3s include the opening cysteine and the closing phenylalanine or tryptophan. D genes are given only for firm matches. Clone size is stated in some rows and not others, as once, few, many or a class when expanded.

CDR3 DNA	CDR3 protein	V gene	J gene	D gene	clone size
TGTGCCACGGGTCTCGGGGTCCTCGGGACCCAGTACTTC	CATGLGVLGTQYF	TRBV19	TRBJ2-5	-	-
TGTGCCAGCAGCGGACCCGGGGTGGTGACCCAGTACTTC	CASSGPGVVTQYF	TRBV2	TRBJ2-5	-	-
TGTGCCAGCAGCGTAGGGGGGACAGGGGTTAACTATGGCTACACCTTC	CASSVGGTGVNYGYTF	TRBV9	TRBJ1-2	TRBD1	-
TGTGCCAGCAGCCCTTTAACGGGTAATTCACCCCTCCACTTT	CASSPLTGNSPLHF	TRBV16	TRBJ1-6	-	-
TGTGCCAGCAGTTCCGGAGGGTATTCAAGCCTGTTTTTT	CASSSGGYSSLFF	TRBV12-3/TRBV12-4	TRBJ1-4	-	-
TGTGCCAGCAGCCAAGGTCCCGGGACATATGGCTACACCTTC	CASSQGPGTYGYTF	TRBV3-1/TRBV3-2	TRBJ1-2	-	-
TGCGCCAGCAGCCAAGAGAACACTCTCAATCAGCCCCAGCATTTT	CASSQENTLNQPQHF	TRBV4-1	TRBJ1-5	-	-
TGTGCCAGCAGCCCACCCCGGAATCCGGAGCAGTTCTTC	CASSPPRNPEQFF	TRBV11-3	TRBJ2-1	-	-
TGTGCCAGCAGCACCCGCGGGCTCCAAGAGACCCAGTACTTC	CASSTRGLQETQYF	TRBV9	TRBJ2-5	-	-
TGTGCCAGCAGCCCCGACCTCGGCGGGGGCAATCAGCCCCAGCATTTT	CASSPDLGGGNQPQHF	TRBV7-6	TRBJ1-5	-	once
TGTGCCAGCAGCTTAGCCGGGTCCCCTACTAGGGAGCAGTACTTC	CASSLAGSPTREQYF	TRBV7-9	TRBJ2-7	-	-
TGCGCCAGCAGTCTGGGCCCAGGCTCTGGAAACACCATATATTTT	CASSLGPGSGNTIYF	TRBV5-1	TRBJ1-3	-	-
TGTGCCGGGAGAGAGGCAGGGGGCTTTTACAATGAGCAGTTCTTC	CAGREAGGFYNEQFF	TRBV30	TRBJ2-1	TRBD1	-
TGTGCCAGCTGCCGGGACAGGGGGCAACCCCAGCATTTT	CASCRDRGQPQHF	TRBV19	TRBJ1-5	TRBD1	once
TGTGCCAGCAGTTTACAGGTGAACACTGAAGCTTTCTTT	CASSLQVNTEAFF	TRBV6-6	TRBJ1-1	-	-
TGTGCCAGCAGAGACCTCGGACACTATAGCAATCAGCCCCAGCATTTT	CASRDLGHYSNQPQHF	TRBV27	TRBJ1-5	-	-